This T cell receptor beta chain stems from a study of blood T cell repertoires in COVID-19 (TCRdb year 2020). General notes on the study: Samples from collaborators originated in the United States, Italy and Spain and spanned both the acute and convalescent phases of COVID-19. The prospective study material was composed of cDNA or gDNA derived from T cells, B-cell-depleted T cells, or PBMCs. Deeply sampled blood TCRbeta repertoires from subjects exposed to, actively infected with, or recovered from COVID-19 were included in the dataset. The repertoires were released in a freely available public database meant as a resource for research on the immune response to SARS-CoV-2. The samples were drawn from two sources: the first 160 participants of the ongoing ImmuneRACE study, and fewer than 1,500 subjects contributed by 6 global collaborators. Nearly every sample came with metadata listing a de-identified subject ID, COVID-19 status, age in years and sex. Where available, HLA class I and class II types were taken from metadata supplied by the sample provider and were not determined by assay-based typing.

Turning to this clone: Its antigen remains undetermined. Qualities for individual bases were not recorded, and no much larger clone is one base off.

On the study overall, not on this receptor specifically: How much clinical and demographic metadata was included differed by source and by participant, and the metadata was provided uncurated.

TCRbeta CDR3 regions were amplified from genomic DNA using the immunoSEQ Assay, a bias-controlled multiplex PCR. Per the original workflow: Nucleated cell counts per sample were estimated from amplification of reference gene primers within the assay. To quantify the absolute abundance of each unique TCRbeta CDR3 rearrangement, sequence reads were collapsed and filtered. Productive Simpson clonality was computed per sample as the square root of Simpson's diversity index over productive rearrangements. In TCRdb, the immuneACCESS table is reduced to in-frame sequences with V and J assigned. These tables do not hold every clone; where another copy was compared, an unresolved V gene accounts for under half, and the others remain unexplained. The V and J calls and clone size are taken from that table; D and trimming were inferred from the DNA. The sample table lists 130,000 to 150,000 clones, around 85% of them with a count of one. The top ten constitute 2.5% to 3% of the sample.

Trimming takes 4 bases from V and 0 bases from J, and the germline ends sit 10 bases apart. The CDR3 has 14 amino acids, counting the end cysteine and phenylalanine. Just the 42-base CDR3 DNA is kept, in frame starting at base 1. CDR1 LNHDA and CDR2 SQIVND were looked up in the germline V gene (reference sequence). Each collaborating institution followed its own protocols to collect whole blood in K2EDTA tubes. For TCRbeta analysis, collaborators shipped samples in one of three forms: frozen whole blood, isolated PBMCs, or DNA extracted from either of those sample types. The sequencing input was peripheral blood. The receptor's source is a woman between 40 and 55 years old with active or convalescent COVID-19. The V and J segments used are TRBV19 and TRBJ2-7; a weak D assignment points to TRBD1 (6 bases agree). The nucleotides are TGTGCCAGTAGTAGGACAGTGAGCTCCTACGAGCAGTACTTC. Translated, this is CASSRTVSSYEQYF.